In this sample, the clone carrying this T cell receptor beta chain turned up a few times. This record belongs to a study of PD-L1 blockade in urothelial cancer. The overall study: The study started patients on atezolizumab in about 2014, giving 1,200 mg intravenously every 3 weeks. About 85% of the roughly 29 patients were men whose urothelial cancer was bladder-origin. Analyses were performed on blood at 3 weeks after treatment start (the second dose) and at 6 weeks.

Time point described: pretreatment peripheral blood. All patients handed over anywhere from 1 to 8 samples, pretreatment and on-treatment. Germline values: CDR1 SNHLY, CDR2 FYNNEI. Trimming removed 8 bases from V and 0 bases from J, with 10 bases in between. The CDR3 consists of 14 residues. Profiled with immunoSEQ multiplex PCR; TCRdb holds only in-frame clones, not every one. The data contain roughly 17,000 clones, around 91% of them singletons. The rearrangement uses TRBV2 and TRBJ2-2; D unclear. The input for sequencing was PBMCs, taken around atezolizumab (anti-PD-L1) treatment. The receptor was derived from a man aged 65-85 years with urothelial cancer. The DNA of the CDR3 is TGTGCCAGCGGAAGACATGCGAACACCGGGGAGCTGTTTTTT. Its protein is CASGRHANTGELFF.